This TCR beta chain was sequenced for a study of OX40 agonist ivuxolimab in advanced cancers. Trimming stripped 1 base from V and 15 bases from J, with 11 bases between. The germline V gene encodes CDR1 SEHNR and CDR2 FQNEAQ (reference sequence). The CDR3 has 11 amino acids. The data were produced by immunoSEQ multiplex PCR, yet TCRdb's version contains in-frame clones alone and is incomplete. The sample has tens of thousands of clones, 90% to 95% seen once. Sequencing used CD4+ or CD8+ T cells sorted from blood, obtained in a trial of the OX40 agonist ivuxolimab. This receptor was obtained from an adult with an advanced solid tumor such as melanoma, head and neck, liver or kidney cancer. This chain joins TRBV7-9 and TRBJ2-3; D gene uncertain. DNA of the CDR3: TGTGCCAGCAGCTTAGGGACCCCGCTTTATTTT. This codes for CASSLGTPLYF.